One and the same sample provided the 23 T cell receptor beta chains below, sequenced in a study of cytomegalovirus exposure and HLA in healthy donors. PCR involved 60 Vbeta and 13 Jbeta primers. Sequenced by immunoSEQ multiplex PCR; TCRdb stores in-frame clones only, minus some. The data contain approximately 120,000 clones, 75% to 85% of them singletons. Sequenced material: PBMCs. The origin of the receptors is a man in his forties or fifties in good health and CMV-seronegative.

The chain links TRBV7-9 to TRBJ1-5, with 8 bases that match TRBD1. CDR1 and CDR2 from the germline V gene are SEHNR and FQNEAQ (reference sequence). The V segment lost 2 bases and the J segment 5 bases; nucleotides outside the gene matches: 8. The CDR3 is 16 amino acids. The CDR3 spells CASSLSGTGGHQPQHF. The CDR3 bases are TGTGCCAGCAGCTTATCAGGGACAGGAGGGCATCAGCCCCAGCATTTT.

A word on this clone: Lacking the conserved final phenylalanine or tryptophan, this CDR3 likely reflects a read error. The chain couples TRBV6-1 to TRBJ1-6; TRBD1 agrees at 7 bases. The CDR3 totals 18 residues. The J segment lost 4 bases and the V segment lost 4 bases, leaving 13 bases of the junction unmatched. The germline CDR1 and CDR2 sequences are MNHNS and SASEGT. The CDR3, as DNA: TGTGCCAGCAGTGGGACAGGAGGCGCGTCCAGGTATAATTCACCCCTCCACCTT. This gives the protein CASSGTGGASRYNSPLHL.

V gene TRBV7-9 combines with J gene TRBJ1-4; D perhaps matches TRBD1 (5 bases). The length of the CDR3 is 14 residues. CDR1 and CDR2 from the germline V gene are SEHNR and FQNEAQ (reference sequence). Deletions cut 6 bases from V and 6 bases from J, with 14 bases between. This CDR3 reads CASRTGGDYEKLFF. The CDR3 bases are TGTGCCAGCAGAACGGGGGGGGATTATGAAAAACTGTTTTTT. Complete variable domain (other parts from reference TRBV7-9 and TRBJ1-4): DTGVSQNPRHKITKRGQNVTFRCDPISEHNRLYWYRQTLGQGPEFLTYFQNEAQLEKSRLLSDRFSAERPKGSFSTLEIQRTEQGDSAMYLCASRTGGDYEKLFFGSGTQLSVL.

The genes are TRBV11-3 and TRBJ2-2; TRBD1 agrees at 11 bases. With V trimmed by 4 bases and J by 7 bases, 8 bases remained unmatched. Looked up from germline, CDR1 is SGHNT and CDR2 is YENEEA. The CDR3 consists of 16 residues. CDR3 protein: CASSSGGQGVIGELFF. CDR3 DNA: TGTGCCAGCAGCTCCGGGGGACAGGGGGTTATCGGGGAGCTGTTTTTT. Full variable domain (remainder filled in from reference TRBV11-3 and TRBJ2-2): EAGVVQSPRYKIIEKKQPVAFWCNPISGHNTLYWYLQNLGQGPELLIRYENEEAVDDSQLPKDRFSAERLKGVDSTLKIQPAELGDSAVYLCASSSGGQGVIGELFFGEGSRLTVL.

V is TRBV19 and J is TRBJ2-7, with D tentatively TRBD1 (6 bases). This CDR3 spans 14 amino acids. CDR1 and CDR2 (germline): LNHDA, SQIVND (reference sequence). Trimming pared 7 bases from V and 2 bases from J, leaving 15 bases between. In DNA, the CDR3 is TGTGCCAGTATTTGGGAACAGGGAGCCTACGAGCAGTACTTC. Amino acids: CASIWEQGAYEQYF.

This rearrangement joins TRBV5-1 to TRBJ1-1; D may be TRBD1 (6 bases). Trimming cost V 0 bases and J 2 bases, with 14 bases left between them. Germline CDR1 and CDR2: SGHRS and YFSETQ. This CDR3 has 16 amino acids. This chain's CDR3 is CASSLAAGVSNTEAFF. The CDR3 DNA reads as TGCGCCAGCAGCTTGGCAGCAGGGGTATCCAACACTGAAGCTTTCTTT. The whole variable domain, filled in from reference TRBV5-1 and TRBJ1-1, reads KAGVTQTPRYLIKTRGQQVTLSCSPISGHRSVSWYQQTPGQGLQFLFEYFSETQRNKGNFPGRFSGRQFSNSRSEMNVSTLELGDSALYLCASSLAAGVSNTEAFFGQGTRLTVV.

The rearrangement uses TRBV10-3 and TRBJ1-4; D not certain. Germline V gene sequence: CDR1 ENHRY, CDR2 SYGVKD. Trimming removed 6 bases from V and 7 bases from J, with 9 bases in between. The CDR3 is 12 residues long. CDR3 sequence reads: CAIRDSGEKLFF. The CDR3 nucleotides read TGTGCCATCAGGGACTCAGGTGAAAAACTGTTTTTT.

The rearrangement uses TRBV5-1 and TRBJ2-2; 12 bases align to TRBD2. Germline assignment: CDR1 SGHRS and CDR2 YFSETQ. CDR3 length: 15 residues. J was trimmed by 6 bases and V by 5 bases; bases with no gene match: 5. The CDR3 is CASSLLAGGPGELFF. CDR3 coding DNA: TGCGCCAGCAGTTTACTAGCGGGGGGTCCCGGGGAGCTGTTTTTT.

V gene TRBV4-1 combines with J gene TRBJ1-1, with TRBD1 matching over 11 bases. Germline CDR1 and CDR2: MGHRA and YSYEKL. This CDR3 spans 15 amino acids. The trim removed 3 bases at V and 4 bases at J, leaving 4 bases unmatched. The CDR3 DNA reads TGCGCCAGCAGCCAGTGGACAGGGGGCCGCACTGAAGCTTTCTTT. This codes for CASSQWTGGRTEAFF.

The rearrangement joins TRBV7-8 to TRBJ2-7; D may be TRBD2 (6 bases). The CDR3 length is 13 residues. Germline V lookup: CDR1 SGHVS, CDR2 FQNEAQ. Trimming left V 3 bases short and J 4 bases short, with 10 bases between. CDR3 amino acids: CASSFNGGYEQYF. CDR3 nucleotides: TGTGCCAGCAGCTTCAACGGGGGATACGAGCAGTACTTC.

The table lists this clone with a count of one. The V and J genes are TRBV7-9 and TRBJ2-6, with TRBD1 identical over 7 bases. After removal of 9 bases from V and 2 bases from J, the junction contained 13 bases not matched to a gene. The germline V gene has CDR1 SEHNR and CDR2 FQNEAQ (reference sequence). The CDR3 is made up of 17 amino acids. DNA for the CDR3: TGTGCCAGTATAAAACAGGGGTTTATAGCTGGGGCCAACGTCCTGACTTTC. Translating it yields CASIKQGFIAGANVLTF.

The CDR3 nucleotides read TGTGCCAGTAGTATAGATCGTGTAGCGGGTGAGACGCAGTATTTT. It codes for CASSIDRVAGETQYF. This chain links TRBV19 with TRBJ2-3, with 7 bases that match TRBD2. Looked up from germline, CDR1 is LNHDA and CDR2 is SQIVND (reference sequence). The CDR3 totals 15 residues. J lost 9 bases, V lost 0 bases, and 9 bases had no gene match.

The chain's CDR3 is CASSLSGGKSYNEQFF. In DNA form, the CDR3 reads TGTGCCAGCAGTTTATCTGGCGGGAAATCCTACAATGAGCAGTTCTTC. The gene calls are TRBV28 and TRBJ2-1; D may be TRBD2 (6 bases). Trimming left V 1 base short and J 1 base short, with 11 bases between. CDR1 MDHEN and CDR2 SYDVKM come from the germline V gene. The CDR3 runs to 16 residues.

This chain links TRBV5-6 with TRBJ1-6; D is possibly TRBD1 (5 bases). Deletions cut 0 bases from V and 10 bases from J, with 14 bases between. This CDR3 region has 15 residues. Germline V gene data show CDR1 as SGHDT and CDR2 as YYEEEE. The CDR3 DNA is TGTGCCAGCAGCTTGGGACAGACGATAAGCTCACCCCTCCACTTT. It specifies CASSLGQTISSPLHF.

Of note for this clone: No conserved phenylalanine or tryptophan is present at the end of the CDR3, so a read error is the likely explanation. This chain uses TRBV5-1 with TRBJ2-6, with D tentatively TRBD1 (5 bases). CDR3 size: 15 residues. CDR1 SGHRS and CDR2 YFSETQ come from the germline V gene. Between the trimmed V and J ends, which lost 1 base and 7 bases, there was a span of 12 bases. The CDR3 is CASSLIPGAANVLTL. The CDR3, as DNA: TGCGCCAGCAGCTTGATCCCTGGGGCAGCCAACGTCCTGACTTTA.

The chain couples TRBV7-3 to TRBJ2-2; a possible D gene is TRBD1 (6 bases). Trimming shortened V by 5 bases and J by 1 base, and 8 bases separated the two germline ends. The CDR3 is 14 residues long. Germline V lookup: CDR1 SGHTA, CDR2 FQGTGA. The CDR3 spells CASSGQLNTGELFF. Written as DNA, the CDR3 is TGTGCCAGCAGCGGACAGTTGAACACCGGGGAGCTGTTTTTT.

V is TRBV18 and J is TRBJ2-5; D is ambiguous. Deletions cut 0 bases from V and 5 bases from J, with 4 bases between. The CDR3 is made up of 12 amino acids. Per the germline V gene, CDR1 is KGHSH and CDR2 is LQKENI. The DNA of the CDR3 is TGTGCCAGCTCACCACCGTCGGAGACCCAGTACTTC. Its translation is CASSPPSETQYF.

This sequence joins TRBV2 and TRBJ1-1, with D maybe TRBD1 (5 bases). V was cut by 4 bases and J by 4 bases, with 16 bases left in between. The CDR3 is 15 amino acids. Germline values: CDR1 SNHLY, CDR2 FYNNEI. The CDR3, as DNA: TGTGCCAGCAGTGCTCATCGGGGGGGAGCCACTGAAGCTTTCTTT. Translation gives CASSAHRGGATEAFF.

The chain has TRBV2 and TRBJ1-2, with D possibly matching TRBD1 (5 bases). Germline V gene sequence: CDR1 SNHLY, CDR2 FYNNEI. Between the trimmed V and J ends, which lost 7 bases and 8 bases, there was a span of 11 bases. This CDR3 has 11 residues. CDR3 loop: CASTQDKGYTF. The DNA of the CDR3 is TGTGCCAGCACCCAGGACAAAGGCTACACCTTC. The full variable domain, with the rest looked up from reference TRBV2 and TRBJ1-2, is EPEVTQTPSHQVTQMGQEVILRCVPISNHLYFYWYRQILGQKVEFLVSFYNNEISEKSEIFDDQFSVERPDGSNFTLKIRSTKLEDSAMYFCASTQDKGYTFGSGTRLTVV.

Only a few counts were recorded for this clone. The CDR3 spells CASSLEGTSGLVQFF. CDR3 in DNA: TGTGCCAGCAGCTTAGAGGGGACTAGCGGGTTAGTGCAGTTCTTC. The chain has TRBV7-2 and TRBJ2-1, with TRBD2 matching over 12 bases. With V trimmed by 1 base and J by 12 bases, 7 bases remained unmatched. Germline loops: CDR1 SGHTA, CDR2 FQGNSA. This CDR3 is 15 amino acids long.

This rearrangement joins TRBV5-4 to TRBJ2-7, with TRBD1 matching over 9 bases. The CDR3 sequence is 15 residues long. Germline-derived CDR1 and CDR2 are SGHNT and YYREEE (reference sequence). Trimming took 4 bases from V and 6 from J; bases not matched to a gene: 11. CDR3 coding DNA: TGTGCCAGCAGCCCAACCCGGACAGGGGTTGGCGAGCAGTACTTC. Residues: CASSPTRTGVGEQYF.

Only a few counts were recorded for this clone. For the CDR3, the DNA is TGTGCCATCAGTCCCGACGGGAATCCCTACGAGCAGTACTTC. It specifies CAISPDGNPYEQYF. V usage is TRBV10-3 and J usage is TRBJ2-7; D possibly corresponds to TRBD2 (5 bases). Germline V gene sequence: CDR1 ENHRY, CDR2 SYGVKD. Trimming removed 5 bases from V and 2 bases from J, with 13 bases in between. The CDR3 extends over 14 amino acids.

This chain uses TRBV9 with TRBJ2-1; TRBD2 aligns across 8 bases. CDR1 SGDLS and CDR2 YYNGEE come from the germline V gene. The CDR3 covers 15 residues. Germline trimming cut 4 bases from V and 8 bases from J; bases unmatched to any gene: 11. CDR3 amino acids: CASSPGGTPLDEQFF. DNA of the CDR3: TGTGCCAGCAGCCCGGGGGGGACACCTTTGGATGAGCAGTTCTTC.